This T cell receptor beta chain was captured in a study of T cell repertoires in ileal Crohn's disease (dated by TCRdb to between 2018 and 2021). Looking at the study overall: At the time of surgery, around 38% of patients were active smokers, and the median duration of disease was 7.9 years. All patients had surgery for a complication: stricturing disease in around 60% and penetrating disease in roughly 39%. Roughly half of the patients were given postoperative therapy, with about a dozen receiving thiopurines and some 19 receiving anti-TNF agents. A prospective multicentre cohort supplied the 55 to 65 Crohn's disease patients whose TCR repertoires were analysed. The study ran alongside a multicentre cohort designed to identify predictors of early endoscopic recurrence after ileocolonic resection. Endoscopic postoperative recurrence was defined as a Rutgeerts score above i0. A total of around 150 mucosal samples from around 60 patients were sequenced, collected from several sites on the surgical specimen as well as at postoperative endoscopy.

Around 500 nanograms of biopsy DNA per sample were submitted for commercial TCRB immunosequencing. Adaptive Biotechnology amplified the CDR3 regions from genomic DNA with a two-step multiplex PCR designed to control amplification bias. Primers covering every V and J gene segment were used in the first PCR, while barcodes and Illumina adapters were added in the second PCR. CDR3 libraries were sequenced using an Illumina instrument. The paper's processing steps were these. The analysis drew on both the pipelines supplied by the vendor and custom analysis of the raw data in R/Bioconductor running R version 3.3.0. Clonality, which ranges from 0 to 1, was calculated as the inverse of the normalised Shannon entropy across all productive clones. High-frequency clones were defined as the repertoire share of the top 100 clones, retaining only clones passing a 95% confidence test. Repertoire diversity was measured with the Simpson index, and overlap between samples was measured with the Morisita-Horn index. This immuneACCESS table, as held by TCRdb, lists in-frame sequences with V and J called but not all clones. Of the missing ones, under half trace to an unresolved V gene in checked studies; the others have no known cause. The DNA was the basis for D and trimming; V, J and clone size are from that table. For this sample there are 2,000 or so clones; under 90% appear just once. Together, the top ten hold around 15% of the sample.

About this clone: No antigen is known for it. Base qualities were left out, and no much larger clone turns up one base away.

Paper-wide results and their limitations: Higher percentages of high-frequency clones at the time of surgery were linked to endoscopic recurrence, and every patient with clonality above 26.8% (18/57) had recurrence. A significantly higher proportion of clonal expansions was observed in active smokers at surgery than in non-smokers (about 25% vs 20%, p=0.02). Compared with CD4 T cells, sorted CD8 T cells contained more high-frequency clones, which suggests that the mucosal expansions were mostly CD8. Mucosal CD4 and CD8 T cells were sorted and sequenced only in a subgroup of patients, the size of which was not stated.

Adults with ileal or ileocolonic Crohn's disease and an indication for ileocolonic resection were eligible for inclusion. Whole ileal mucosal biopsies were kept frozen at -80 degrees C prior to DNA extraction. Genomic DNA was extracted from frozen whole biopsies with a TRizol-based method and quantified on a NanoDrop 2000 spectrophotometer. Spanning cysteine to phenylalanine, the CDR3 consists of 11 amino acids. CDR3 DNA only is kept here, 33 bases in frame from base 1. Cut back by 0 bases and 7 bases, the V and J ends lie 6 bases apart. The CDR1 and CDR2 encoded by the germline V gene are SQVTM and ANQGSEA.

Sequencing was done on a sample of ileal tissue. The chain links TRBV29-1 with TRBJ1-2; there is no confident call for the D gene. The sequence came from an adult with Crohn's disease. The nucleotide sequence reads TGCAGCGTTGAAGATTCTCGTGGCTACACCTTC. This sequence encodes CSVEDSRGYTF.